A single TCR beta chain is shown here with its context. The specificity of this receptor is unknown. The sample holds no much larger clone one base away, and base qualities are not on file. The method was the immunoSEQ multiplex PCR assay. DNA from the cultured, isolated CD4+ T cells was subjected to TCR beta CDR3 sequencing. The study's own analysis went as follows. Non-productive TCR sequences were removed and reads were trimmed to the CDR3 region, keeping CDR3s of at least 7 amino acids. Antigen-specific clonotypes were identified with the MANAFEST web app by comparing expansion in peptide wells against reference cultures. To count as positive, a clone had to show expansion at FDR<0.05 compared with the reference and with all other wells, an odds ratio above 5, and a frequency above 0.1% in two replicate wells. Clonotypes significantly expanded in SARS-CoV-2 spike wells and in at least one common cold coronavirus spike condition were defined as cross-reactive. Levenshtein distance calculated with the stringdist R package was used to assess CDR3 similarity, and unrooted trees were constructed with ape in R 3.6.1. The table was pulled from immuneACCESS by TCRdb, which kept in-frame rearrangements only. Such tables lose some clones; where checked, under half of the loss comes from unresolved V genes, and the rest has no known cause. That table supplies the V and J calls and clone size; D and trimming were determined from the DNA. A total of around 46,000 clones appear in this sample, about four fifths of them only once. The top ten clonotypes cover more than 13% of the sample.

From cysteine to phenylalanine, the CDR3 is 15 amino acids long. Left in the record is the CDR3 DNA by itself, 45 bases read in frame from the first base. V is pruned by 2 bases and J by 5 bases, leaving 8 bases of the junction without a gene match. In the ViraFEST assay, PBMC were stimulated with viral peptide pools, and TCR sequencing was then used to find antigen-specific CD4+ T cell clonotypes based on their expansion. After 10 to 11 days of culture, CD4+ T cells were isolated with the EasySep CD4+ T cell isolation kit. Participants received two doses of either the BNT162b2 or the mRNA-1273 mRNA SARS-CoV-2 vaccine. None of the healthy vaccine recipients had a prior SARS-CoV-2 infection, which was confirmed by nucleocapsid antibody tests that came back negative both before and after vaccination. About 2 million PBMC per well were cultured in IMDM with about 4.6% human AB serum, roughly 10 IU/ml IL-2 and gentamicin, plus 10 ug/ml peptides. Half of the culture medium was replaced with fresh IL-2-containing medium on days 3 and 7. Each peptide stimulation condition was cultured in triplicate wells unless otherwise noted. PBMC were separated from whole blood using Ficoll-Paque Plus gradient centrifugation and were then either cryopreserved at -140C or used fresh. Overlapping peptide pools spanned the spike proteins of SARS-CoV-2 and the common cold coronaviruses HCoV-NL63, HCoV-OC43 and HCoV-229E. The QIAamp micro DNA kit was used to extract genomic DNA from the cultured CD4+ T cells.

The sample belongs to a study of vaccination effects on CD4 cells after COVID-19 (dated by TCRdb to between 2021 and 2022). Concerning the study at large: Post-vaccine samples across the study were collected a median of 72 days after the second dose, with a range of 14 to 241. In both COVID-19 convalescent patients and infection-naive vaccine recipients, the study compared SARS-CoV-2 spike-specific CD4+ TCR repertoires from before mRNA vaccination with those from after it. The full study included 10 to 11 COVID-19 convalescent patients and several SARS-CoV-2-naive healthy vaccine recipients. The Oncomine TCR Beta short-read assay on an Illumina iSeq 100 was used to sequence cultures from other donors in the study.

Here is what the overall study found, with its caveats: At late post-vaccination timepoints, both infection-induced and vaccine-induced clones showed marked clonal contraction, consistent with waning T cell responses. The study was limited by a small number of convalescent patients, and early post-infection timepoints were lacking. In healthy vaccine recipients, vaccine-induced clones were almost all SARS-CoV-2 mono-reactive, with only 1 of 255 being cross-reactive with common cold coronaviruses.

The V and J segments used are TRBV23-1 and TRBJ2-7; the junction holds 8 bases that match TRBD1. TRBV23-1 is marked as an open reading frame, function uncertain. This sequence originates from a human donor who received a COVID-19 vaccine. This sample comprised CD4+ T cells from PBMCs cultured with HCoV-OC43 spike peptides, obtained after COVID-19 vaccination. According to the study, the label for this sample's cell subset or site signals: HCoV-OC43 spike overlapping peptide pool stimulation. The CDR3 region reads CASSQEGQVTHEQYF. The DNA sequence is as follows: TGCGCCAGCAGTCAAGAGGGACAGGTCACCCACGAGCAGTACTTC.